Following are 8 T cell receptor beta chains from one sample sequenced in a study of T cell clones after liver transplantation. Method: immunoSEQ multiplex PCR; TCRdb's copy keeps in-frame clones and lacks some. The sample consists of under 15,000 clones, approximately 73% of them appearing once. The input for sequencing was CD8+ T cells from blood, taken at the 22-month timepoint. These receptors came from a human patient who received a liver transplant. The T cells may partly be graft donor cells.

The table lists this clone with a few counts. The gene calls are TRBV6-6 and TRBJ1-5; no clear D. Germline CDR1 and CDR2: MNHNY and SVGAGI (reference sequence). The CDR3 extends over 12 amino acids. With 4 bases removed from V and 4 bases from J, the gap between germline ends came to 5 bases. CDR3 bases: TGTGCCAGCAGTTGGAGGAATCAGCCCCAGCATTTT. It encodes CASSWRNQPQHF.

V and J are TRBV29-1 and TRBJ2-7; tentative D call: TRBD2 (5 bases). Trimming shortened V by 1 base and J by 1 base, and 8 bases separated the two germline ends. Per germline, CDR1 SQVTM and CDR2 ANQGSEA. CDR3 size: 13 residues. CDR3 amino acids: CSVEVGDSYEQYF. The CDR3 coding sequence is TGCAGCGTTGAAGTCGGGGATTCCTACGAGCAGTACTTC.

This sequence joins TRBV4-1 and TRBJ2-5; 9 nucleotides match TRBD2. The CDR3 has 14 amino acids. Germline CDR1 reads MGHRA; CDR2 reads YSYEKL. V lost 3 bases to trimming and J lost 1 base; unmatched junction nucleotides: 0. As DNA, the CDR3 is TGCGCCAGCAGCCAGCGGGAGGGCCAAGAGACCCAGTACTTC. Encoded protein: CASSQREGQETQYF.

This rearrangement joins TRBV28 to TRBJ2-7; possible D gene TRBD1, 6 bases. Trimming left V 3 bases short and J 3 bases short, with 15 bases between. This CDR3 has 15 residues. Germline-derived CDR1 and CDR2 are MDHEN and SYDVKM. The CDR3 DNA is TGTGCCAGCAGTTTGCCCGGGGACATAAGCTACGAGCAGTACTTC. Protein: CASSLPGDISYEQYF.

This clone showed up just once. This chain uses TRBV7-2 with TRBJ1-2; D unresolved. The CDR3 consists of 15 residues. Per the germline V gene, CDR1 is SGHTA and CDR2 is FQGNSA. Trimming pared 1 base from V and 4 bases from J, leaving 13 bases between. In DNA, the CDR3 is TGTGCCAGCAGCTTAGTTGATACCTTCCTCTATGGCTACACCTTC. This sequence encodes CASSLVDTFLYGYTF. Complete variable domain (other parts from reference TRBV7-2 and TRBJ1-2): GAGVSQSPSNKVTEKGKDVELRCDPISGHTALYWYRQSLGQGLEFLIYFQGNSAPDKSGLPSDRFSAERTGGSVSTLTIQRTQQEDSAVYLCASSLVDTFLYGYTFGSGTRLTVV.

This chain joins TRBV9 and TRBJ2-2; 8 bases are shared with TRBD2. This CDR3 is 16 amino acids long. The germline V gene has CDR1 SGDLS and CDR2 YYNGEE. Losses at the gene ends were 0 bases for V and 2 bases for J; bases not matched to a gene: 3. The CDR3 bases are TGTGCCAGCAGCGTAGGAAGCGGGAGAAACACCGGGGAGCTGTTTTTT. Translation: CASSVGSGRNTGELFF. The entire variable domain, with the rest obtained from reference TRBV9 and TRBJ2-2, is as follows: DSGVTQTPKHLITATGQRVTLRCSPRSGDLSVYWYQQSLDQGLQFLIQYYNGEERAKGNILERFSAQQFPDLHSELNLSSLELGDSALYFCASSVGSGRNTGELFFGEGSRLTVL.

This clone was recorded at least ten times. This sequence joins TRBV14 and TRBJ2-1; 12 bases agree with TRBD2. The CDR3 contains 15 residues. Per the germline V gene, CDR1 is SGHDN and CDR2 is FVKESK. The J segment lost 7 bases and the V segment lost 3 bases, leaving 4 bases of the junction unmatched. The CDR3 DNA is TGTGCCAGCAGCCATCTAGCGGGGGGGCCTAATGAGCAGTTCTTC. Translation gives CASSHLAGGPNEQFF.

CDR3 sequence reads: CASSEDSSYEQYF. The CDR3 DNA reads as TGTGCCAGCAGCGAGGACAGCTCCTACGAGCAGTACTTC. The chain combines TRBV6-5 with TRBJ2-7; perhaps TRBD1 as D (6 bases). This CDR3 has 13 amino acids. Germline V gives CDR1 MNHEY, CDR2 SVGAGI. V was trimmed by 6 bases and J by 0 bases, leaving 9 bases between them.